The next 22 T cell receptor beta chains were all read from a single sample in a study of Ad26.COV2.S vaccination and SARS-CoV-2 variants. As to treatment: roughly 18 received Ad26.COV2.S at low or high dose, single or two shots; several received placebo; per-sample allocation not given. The investigators took samples on day 63 after the first vaccine or placebo injection. This table comes from immunoSEQ multiplex PCR, and its TCRdb copy is limited to in-frame clones, with some not included. The data show fewer than 800,000 clones, with more than 80% seen just once and around 1.4% held by the top ten. The starting material was peripheral blood, obtained in a trial of Ad26.COV2.S vaccine versus placebo. Receptor source: a person between 18 and 59 years old who received the Ad26.COV2.S COVID-19 vaccine or a placebo.

The chain employs TRBV4-2 and TRBJ2-1; possibly TRBD2 for D (7 bases). Germline CDR1 is LGHNA and CDR2 is YNFKEQ. Trimming cost V 7 bases and J 0 bases, with 28 bases left between them. CDR3 length: 20 amino acids. The CDR3 region has the DNA TGTGCCAGCACCCCTACAGGGTTTCCGGGGGAGGGACTCTCCTACAATGAGCAGTTCTTC. As protein: CASTPTGFPGEGLSYNEQFF.

The gene calls are TRBV7-2 and TRBJ2-7; no definite D call. Trimming took 5 bases from V and 1 from J, leaving 15 bases between them. The CDR3 is made up of 15 amino acids. CDR1 is SGHTA, CDR2 FQGNSA, per germline. The CDR3 sequence: CASSPKMLGSYEQYF. CDR3 nucleotide sequence: TGTGCCAGCAGCCCCAAAATGCTAGGGTCCTACGAGCAGTACTTC.

The gene calls are TRBV12-5 and TRBJ2-3, with 8 bases lining up with TRBD1. CDR3 length: 16 amino acids. The junction had 5 bases not matched to a gene; V was cut back by 2 bases and J by 1 base. From germline, CDR1 is LGHNT and CDR2 FRNRAP. The CDR3 nucleotides read TGTGCTAGTGGTTTGACGCCGACAGGGGGCACAGATACGCAGTATTTT. Its protein is CASGLTPTGGTDTQYF. Full variable domain (missing parts from reference TRBV12-5 and TRBJ2-3): DARVTQTPRHKVTEMGQEVTMRCQPILGHNTVFWYRQTMMQGLELLAYFRNRAPLDDSGMPKDRFSAEMPDATLATLKIQPSEPRDSAVYFCASGLTPTGGTDTQYFGPGTRLTVL.

The V call is TRBV10-3, the J call TRBJ2-5, with D possibly matching TRBD1 (5 bases). The germline gives CDR1 ENHRY, CDR2 SYGVKD. The CDR3 runs to 16 residues. Between the trimmed V and J ends, which lost 0 bases and 1 base, there was a span of 12 bases. CDR3 sequence reads: CAISESSGASQETQYF. For the CDR3, the DNA is TGTGCCATCAGTGAGTCGAGTGGGGCTAGCCAAGAGACCCAGTACTTC.

The rearrangement joins TRBV7-8 to TRBJ2-7, with TRBD2 matching 13 bases. Germline trimming cut 4 bases from V and 5 bases from J; bases unmatched to any gene: 5. CDR1 and CDR2 from the germline V gene are SGHVS and FQNEAQ. This CDR3 comprises 15 residues. CDR3 in DNA: TGTGCCAGCAGCTCCGTCGGACTAGCGGGAGACGAGCAGTACTTC. Translating it yields CASSSVGLAGDEQYF.

This chain joins TRBV19 and TRBJ1-1; D is unclear. This CDR3 comprises 15 residues. Trimming left V 5 bases short and J 4 bases short, with 17 bases between. Germline V gives CDR1 LNHDA, CDR2 SQIVND (reference sequence). The CDR3 coding sequence is TGTGCCAGTAGTCGGGCCGATATCTGGGGCACTGAAGCTTTCTTT. It specifies CASSRADIWGTEAFF.

The V gene is TRBV6-5, the J gene TRBJ1-6; no clear D gene. The V end was cut by 10 bases, the J end by 14 bases, with 21 bases between. In germline, CDR1 is MNHEY, CDR2 SVGAGI. The length of the CDR3 is 13 residues. DNA of the CDR3: TGTGCCACCCAGACCCGGAGGTCGGAAGCCCTCCACTTT. Protein product: CATQTRRSEALHF.

This rearrangement joins TRBV30 to TRBJ2-1; D unresolved. CDR1 is GTSNPN, CDR2 SVGIG, per germline (reference sequence). V dropped 0 bases and J dropped 12 bases, with 12 bases sitting between them. The CDR3 extends over 12 amino acids. In DNA form, the CDR3 reads TGTGCCTGGAGTGTAACAGCTTCGGGGCAGTTCTTC. Translation gives CAWSVTASGQFF.

The gene calls are TRBV5-5 and TRBJ2-7; D not certain. V lost 1 base to trimming and J lost 3 bases, with 8 bases between them. Germline loops: CDR1 SGHKS, CDR2 YYEKEE (reference sequence). The CDR3 extends over 13 amino acids. The CDR3 nucleotides read TGTGCCAGCAGCTTGTATGGCAGCTACGAGCAGTACTTC. It is translated as CASSLYGSYEQYF.

The chain has TRBV7-9 and TRBJ1-4; D is unresolved. CDR1 is SEHNR, CDR2 FQNEAQ, per germline (reference sequence). CDR3 length: 15 residues. Trimming pared 5 bases from V and 0 bases from J, leaving 10 bases between. The CDR3 protein is CASSPEMSTNEKLFF. CDR3 DNA: TGTGCCAGCAGCCCCGAAATGTCAACTAATGAAAAACTGTTTTTT.

This chain connects TRBV4-1 to TRBJ2-3; a weak D match, TRBD2 (6 bases). V lost 1 base and J 4 bases, leaving 9 bases between the germline ends. The length of the CDR3 is 14 residues. Germline values: CDR1 MGHRA, CDR2 YSYEKL. The CDR3 sequence is CASSQVGGPDTQYF. CDR3 sequence (DNA): TGCGCCAGCAGCCAAGTGGGGGGTCCAGATACGCAGTATTTT.

This clone has more than one count but fewer than ten. Other DNA sequences in the sample encode the same CDR3. The chain combines TRBV5-1 with TRBJ2-5; TRBD2 agrees at 7 bases. This CDR3 has 15 amino acids. V shed 0 bases and J 2 bases; nucleotides not matched to a gene: 4. Germline V CDR1 and CDR2: SGHRS, YFSETQ. The CDR3 sequence: CASSLAVGGQETQYF. The CDR3 coding sequence is TGCGCCAGCAGCTTGGCCGTGGGAGGGCAAGAGACCCAGTACTTC.

The chain carries TRBV5-1 and TRBJ1-4; the D is unclear. Per germline, CDR1 SGHRS and CDR2 YFSETQ. This CDR3 is 14 amino acids long. Between the trimmed V and J ends, which lost 0 bases and 8 bases, there was a span of 11 bases. The CDR3 is CASSLAPTQEKLFF. CDR3 nucleotides: TGCGCCAGCAGCTTGGCCCCAACCCAAGAAAAACTGTTTTTT.

The rearrangement joins TRBV9 to TRBJ2-1; TRBD2 matches 12 bases. This CDR3 region has 18 residues. The V segment lost 4 bases and the J segment 4 bases; nucleotides outside the gene matches: 12. Germline V gives CDR1 SGDLS, CDR2 YYNGEE. In DNA, the CDR3 is TGTGCCAGCAGCCCCCGTCGAACCGGGACTAGCGGGTACAATGAGCAGTTCTTC. This codes for CASSPRRTGTSGYNEQFF.

This clone came up once. The chain has TRBV2 and TRBJ2-1, with 11 bases fitting TRBD2. Germline values: CDR1 SNHLY, CDR2 FYNNEI. CDR3 size: 15 residues. V trimming: 6 bases; J trimming: 5 bases; junction bases outside the gene matches: 6. CDR3 amino acids: CASRRLAGLNNEQFF. CDR3 sequence (DNA): TGTGCCAGCAGGAGACTAGCGGGGCTCAACAATGAGCAGTTCTTC.

This sequence joins TRBV3-1 (or the pseudogene TRBV3-2) and TRBJ2-5, with 9 bases identical to TRBD1. V dropped 4 bases and J dropped 3; count of bases not matched to a gene: 12. Germline-derived CDR1 and CDR2 are LGHDT and YNNKEL (reference sequence). The CDR3 runs to 17 residues. CDR3 residues: CASSLRMGQGVKETQYF. As DNA, the CDR3 is TGTGCCAGCAGCCTACGTATGGGACAGGGAGTTAAAGAGACCCAGTACTTC.

This chain connects TRBV5-1 to TRBJ1-1; D remains unclear. Deletions cut 7 bases from V and 6 bases from J, with 16 bases between. The CDR3 totals 13 residues. The germline V gene has CDR1 SGHRS and CDR2 YFSETQ. CDR3 region: CASAQPGFAEAFF. CDR3 bases: TGCGCCAGCGCTCAGCCGGGGTTTGCTGAAGCTTTCTTT.

This clone has a single count. The rearrangement uses TRBV12-3 or TRBV12-4 and TRBJ1-2; no clear D. The CDR3 is made up of 12 amino acids. V gave up 4 bases and J gave up 2 bases, with 5 bases separating them. CDR3 coding DNA: TGTGCCAGCAGTTCACAGAACTATGGCTACACCTTC. Its translation is CASSSQNYGYTF.

The chain uses TRBV19 and TRBJ2-2; D gene ambiguous. CDR1 LNHDA and CDR2 SQIVND come from the germline V gene (reference sequence). Trimming removed 5 bases from V and 2 bases from J, with 9 bases in between. The CDR3 runs to 14 residues. The CDR3 DNA follows: TGTGCCAGTAGTGCCAGCGCTAACACCGGGGAGCTGTTTTTT. Translating gives CASSASANTGELFF.

The V and J genes are TRBV7-2 and TRBJ1-2, with unresolved D. V was pared by 2 bases and J by 7 bases, with 14 bases between. Germline V gene data show CDR1 as SGHTA and CDR2 as FQGNSA. CDR3 length equals 14 residues. Here the CDR3 DNA reads TGTGCCAGCAGCTTATTCGACACGATGTCTGGCTACACCTTC. Its protein is CASSLFDTMSGYTF.

The rearrangement uses TRBV3-1 (or the pseudogene TRBV3-2) and TRBJ1-3, with D perhaps TRBD1 (5 bases). The germline V gene encodes CDR1 LGHDT and CDR2 YNNKEL (reference sequence). Trimming took 0 bases from V and 0 from J, leaving 15 bases between them. This CDR3 comprises 18 residues. As DNA, the CDR3 is TGTGCCAGCAGCCAAGATTGGGGGGGTGGCTCCTCTGGAAACACCATATATTTT. This sequence encodes CASSQDWGGGSSGNTIYF.

The CDR3 reads CASSGRGWDQPQHF. CDR3 bases: TGTGCCAGTAGTGGTAGGGGGTGGGATCAGCCCCAGCATTTT. The gene calls are TRBV19 and TRBJ1-5, with D possibly being TRBD1 (6 bases). The length of the CDR3 is 14 residues. V shed 5 bases and J shed 5 bases, with 13 bases lying between them. Germline V CDR1 and CDR2: LNHDA, SQIVND (reference sequence).